The 28 T cell receptor beta chains below were found in one sample sequenced in a study of CD8+ T cells in alopecia areata. Following RNA extraction, reverse transcription yielded cDNA that acted as the sequencing template. Libraries were prepared by immunoSEQ multiplex PCR; TCRdb keeps only in-frame clonotypes and omits some of them. This repertoire shows 250,000 to 350,000 clones, 60% found once; its top ten account for about 0.88%. Indicated treatment: oral pan-JAK inhibitor, 5-10 mg twice daily. Sequencing used CD4+ T cells sorted from blood, obtained around week 54, from a patient treated with tofacitinib. The source is a human donor with alopecia areata.

The V and J genes are TRBV7-8 and TRBJ2-4; 7 nucleotides line up with TRBD1. CDR1 and CDR2 (germline): SGHVS, FQNEAQ. The junction had 2 bases not matched to a gene; V was cut back by 4 bases and J by 5 bases. This CDR3 has 13 residues. The chain's CDR3 is CASSSTGQNIQYF. The CDR3 region has the DNA TGTGCCAGCAGCTCGACAGGGCAAAACATTCAGTACTTC.

This clone occurred once. The chain uses TRBV30 and TRBJ1-5, with a tentative D call TRBD1 (5 bases). The CDR3 has 13 amino acids. With 1 base removed from V and 6 bases from J, the gap between germline ends came to 10 bases. The germline CDR1 and CDR2 sequences are GTSNPN and SVGIG (reference sequence). The CDR3 loop is CAWSEAGGQPQHF. CDR3 nucleotides: TGTGCCTGGAGTGAAGCGGGGGGTCAGCCCCAGCATTTT.

The chain recombines TRBV7-8 with TRBJ2-3; 9 bases are a match to TRBD1. The germline CDR1 and CDR2 sequences are SGHVS and FQNEAQ. This CDR3 contains 17 residues. V gave up 4 bases and J gave up 1 base; unmatched junction bases: 9. DNA for the CDR3: TGTGCCAGCAGCTCCAGACCCGGGACAGGGCGCACAGATACGCAGTATTTT. It specifies CASSSRPGTGRTDTQYF.

The sample holds a few counts of this clone. V is TRBV11-2 and J is TRBJ1-3, with D maybe TRBD1 (6 bases). Germline V gene sequence: CDR1 SGHAT, CDR2 FQNNGV. The CDR3 loop spans 14 amino acids. The V gene lost 5 bases and the J gene lost 4 bases, with 12 bases spanning the gap. This CDR3 is CASSPGANGNTIYF. CDR3 coding DNA: TGTGCCAGCAGCCCAGGGGCAAACGGAAACACCATATATTTT.

This chain connects TRBV10-3 to TRBJ2-6; TRBD1 matches at 7 bases. Germline values: CDR1 ENHRY, CDR2 SYGVKD. This CDR3 has 18 amino acids. V lost 4 bases and J lost 0; bases outside the gene matches: 9. CDR3 amino acids: CAISGTGTADSGANVLTF. CDR3 nucleotides: TGTGCCATCAGTGGAACCGGGACAGCCGACTCTGGGGCCAACGTCCTGACTTTC.

This sequence joins TRBV4-2 and TRBJ1-2; D might be TRBD1 (5 bases). This CDR3 is built from 13 residues. Germline V gene lookup returns CDR1 LGHNA and CDR2 YNFKEQ. The V end was cut by 2 bases, the J end by 4 bases, with 8 bases between. CDR3 in DNA: TGTGCCAGCAGCCAACAGGGCACCTATGGCTACACCTTC. It codes for CASSQQGTYGYTF.

The chain uses TRBV19 and TRBJ1-3, with 7 bases matching TRBD1. J was trimmed by 2 bases and V by 9 bases; bases with no gene match: 10. The germline V gene encodes CDR1 LNHDA and CDR2 SQIVND (reference sequence). This CDR3 has 15 amino acids. The CDR3 spells CASKAGTATGNTIYF. CDR3 coding DNA: TGTGCCAGCAAAGCCGGGACAGCGACTGGAAACACCATATATTTT. The whole variable domain, filled in from reference TRBV19 and TRBJ1-3, reads DGGITQSPKYLFRKEGQNVTLSCEQNLNHDAMYWYRQDPGQGLRLIYYSQIVNDFQKGDIAEGYSVSREKKESFPLTVTSAQKNPTAFYLCASKAGTATGNTIYFGEGSWLTVV.

The V call is TRBV29-1, the J call TRBJ2-3, with 8 bases identical to TRBD2. V was pared by 7 bases and J by 1 base, with 4 bases of the junction left unmatched. Germline V gives CDR1 SQVTM, CDR2 ANQGSEA. There are 13 residues in the CDR3. The CDR3 spells CSGGLAGTDTQYF. CDR3 sequence (DNA): TGCAGCGGAGGACTAGCTGGCACAGATACGCAGTATTTT.

V usage is TRBV7-9 and J usage is TRBJ1-3; D perhaps matches TRBD1 (5 bases). There are 15 residues in the CDR3. V was cut by 5 bases and J by 6 bases, with 17 bases left in between. Germline CDR1 is SEHNR and CDR2 is FQNEAQ (reference sequence). The CDR3 DNA is TGTGCCAGCAGCGGGACCAGGGTCCGGGAAAACACCATATATTTT. Residues: CASSGTRVRENTIYF.

The chain uses TRBV30 and TRBJ1-1; possible D gene TRBD1, 5 bases. Trimming stripped 7 bases from V and 3 bases from J, with 9 bases between. The germline CDR1 and CDR2 sequences are GTSNPN and SVGIG (reference sequence). CDR3 size: 11 residues. The CDR3 DNA sequence: TGTGCCTTGGGGACGGACACTGAAGCTTTCTTT. Protein product: CALGTDTEAFF. The whole variable domain, remainder taken from reference TRBV30 and TRBJ1-1, is SQTIHQWPATLVQPVGSPLSLECTVEGTSNPNLYWYRQAAGRGLQLLFYSVGIGQISSEVPQNLSASRPQDRQFILSSKKLLLSDSGFYLCALGTDTEAFFGQGTRLTVV.

In regard to this clone: The sample carries other DNA sequences with the same CDR3. CDR3 residues: CASSLSYEQYF. Written as DNA, the CDR3 is TGTGCCAGCAGCTTAAGCTACGAGCAGTACTTC. This chain uses TRBV7-9 with TRBJ2-7; D gene ambiguous. The CDR3 is 11 residues long. In germline, CDR1 is SEHNR, CDR2 FQNEAQ (reference sequence). V shed 2 bases and J shed 3 bases, with 2 bases lying between them.

As DNA, the CDR3 is TGTGCCAGCAGCGAAAGCCCCCAGGACCCCCAGCATTTT. Its protein product is CASSESPQDPQHF. The chain employs TRBV9 and TRBJ1-5; D gene unclear. V lost 3 bases and J lost 10, with 14 bases in between. The CDR3 length is 13 residues. The germline gives CDR1 SGDLS, CDR2 YYNGEE.

CDR3 coding DNA: TGCGCCAGCAGCCAAGCAGGGGGCAATCAGCCCCAGCATTTT. It encodes CASSQAGGNQPQHF. The chain carries TRBV4-1 and TRBJ1-5; D might be TRBD1 (6 bases). Germline CDR1 and CDR2: MGHRA and YSYEKL. The V and J ends lost 1 base and 2 bases respectively, with 6 bases between them. This CDR3 region has 14 residues.

The chain links TRBV30 to TRBJ2-5, with D possibly matching TRBD2 (7 bases). CDR3 length equals 14 residues. The V gene lost 4 bases and the J gene lost 4 bases, with 16 bases spanning the gap. Germline CDR1 reads GTSNPN; CDR2 reads SVGIG (reference sequence). The DNA for the CDR3 is TGTGCCTGGAACCTCGGGGGGCCGGGAGAGACCCAGTACTTC. The encoded protein is CAWNLGGPGETQYF.

CDR3 nucleotides: TGTGCCTGGAGTGACCCCCGGGGGTCCGGGGCCAACGTCCTGACTTTC. Protein product: CAWSDPRGSGANVLTF. The gene calls are TRBV30 and TRBJ2-6; tentatively, D is TRBD2 (6 bases). Germline V gives CDR1 GTSNPN, CDR2 SVGIG (reference sequence). The CDR3 is 16 residues long. With 1 base removed from V and 4 bases from J, the gap between germline ends came to 14 bases.

This clone was counted only a few times. This chain connects TRBV10-3 to TRBJ1-1; D is undetermined. The CDR3 length is 11 residues. V lost 10 bases and J lost 2, with 8 bases in between. The germline CDR1 and CDR2 sequences are ENHRY and SYGVKD. The DNA for the CDR3 is TGTGCCAGCCGGGGAAACACTGAAGCTTTCTTT. It is translated as CASRGNTEAFF.

This clone was recorded once. The chain joins TRBV15 to TRBJ2-5; D gene uncertain. The germline V gene has CDR1 LNHNV and CDR2 YYDKDF (reference sequence). Between the trimmed V and J ends, which lost 3 bases and 3 bases, there was a span of 11 bases. The length of the CDR3 is 14 residues. The CDR3 DNA reads as TGTGCCACCAGCAGGACTCACCTCGAAGAGACCCAGTACTTC. Protein: CATSRTHLEETQYF.

This clone was found a few times. The V call is TRBV30, the J call TRBJ2-2; D is unresolved. V was clipped by 0 bases and J by 3 bases, with 11 bases between them. This CDR3 has 15 residues. The germline CDR1 and CDR2 sequences are GTSNPN and SVGIG (reference sequence). The CDR3 protein is CAWSVGSIDTGELFF. CDR3 nucleotide sequence: TGTGCCTGGAGTGTCGGCAGTATCGACACCGGGGAGCTGTTTTTT.

This rearrangement joins TRBV18 to TRBJ1-1, with D unclear. From germline, CDR1 is KGHSH and CDR2 LQKENI. The ends were cut back, 3 bases at V and 1 base at J, with 6 bases in the middle. The CDR3 contains 13 residues. DNA for the CDR3: TGTGCCAGCTCACCCTCAGGGAACACTGAAGCTTTCTTT. Translating gives CASSPSGNTEAFF.

The chain recombines TRBV27 with TRBJ1-1, with TRBD1 matching 10 bases. The CDR3 spans 13 residues. Germline values: CDR1 MNHEY, CDR2 SMNVEV (reference sequence). The junction had 3 bases not matched to a gene; V was cut back by 6 bases and J by 5 bases. Written as DNA, the CDR3 is TGTGCCAGCAGCTGGGACAGGGGTACTGAAGCTTTCTTT. Translation gives CASSWDRGTEAFF.

The chain links TRBV5-6 to TRBJ2-6; D is unclear. CDR3 length equals 15 residues. Deletions cut 2 bases from V and 4 bases from J, with 10 bases between. The germline V gene has CDR1 SGHDT and CDR2 YYEEEE. The CDR3 sequence: CASSLTVSGANVLTF. DNA of the CDR3: TGTGCCAGCAGCTTAACTGTCTCGGGGGCCAACGTCCTGACTTTC.

The table lists this clone with a few counts. The rearrangement links TRBV20-1 to TRBJ2-5; TRBD1 aligns across 7 bases. V was clipped by 5 bases and J by 4 bases; unmatched bases: 1. This CDR3 region has 11 residues. Germline CDR1 reads DFQATT; CDR2 reads SNEGSKA (reference sequence). CDR3 sequence reads: CSAGTAETQYF. The CDR3 DNA reads TGCAGTGCTGGGACAGCAGAGACCCAGTACTTC.

This chain uses TRBV29-1 with TRBJ2-1; 8 bases map to TRBD2. CDR1 is SQVTM, CDR2 ANQGSEA, per germline. The V and J ends lost 7 bases and 7 bases, in that order; junction bases with no gene match: 9. This CDR3 comprises 13 residues. The CDR3 DNA is TGCAGCGCGGGGGGGACTAGGAAGAATGAGCAGTTCTTC. Its protein product is CSAGGTRKNEQFF.

The CDR3 bases are TGTGCCAGCAGCTTAATCCCTGAATGGGAGACCCAGTACTTC. It codes for CASSLIPEWETQYF. The rearrangement uses TRBV11-2 and TRBJ2-5; D is ambiguous. V was cut by 2 bases and J by 5 bases, with 12 bases left in between. Germline V gives CDR1 SGHAT, CDR2 FQNNGV. The CDR3 runs to 14 residues.

The chain uses TRBV9 and TRBJ1-5; no clear D. CDR1 is SGDLS, CDR2 YYNGEE, per germline. The CDR3 covers 15 residues. The germline V and J ends were trimmed by 3 bases and 7 bases, with 17 bases remaining between them. CDR3 DNA sequence: TGTGCCAGCAGCGCGACATCAGACATAGAACAGCCCCAGCATTTT. It yields the protein CASSATSDIEQPQHF.

This chain joins TRBV29-1 and TRBJ2-3, with 14 nucleotides matching TRBD2. V lost 6 bases, J lost 6 bases, and 8 bases stayed unmatched. Germline V CDR1 and CDR2: SQVTM, ANQGSEA. The CDR3 sequence is 15 residues long. The CDR3 nucleotides are TGCAGCGTCTCCAAGACTAGCGGGGGGGCGGATACGCAGTATTTT. The encoded protein is CSVSKTSGGADTQYF.

This chain uses TRBV15 with TRBJ2-5, with 10 bases aligning to TRBD2. V shed 4 bases and J 2 bases; nucleotides not matched to a gene: 4. Germline V gene lookup returns CDR1 LNHNV and CDR2 YYDKDF (reference sequence). The CDR3 length is 15 residues. CDR3 nucleotides: TGTGCCACCAGCAAACTAGCGGGGAGACAAGAGACCCAGTACTTC. This encodes CATSKLAGRQETQYF.

CDR3 region: CASSGGAGQPQHF. In nucleotides, the CDR3 is TGTGCCAGTAGCGGGGGGGCGGGTCAGCCCCAGCATTTT. The gene calls are TRBV19 and TRBJ1-5, with D perhaps TRBD1 (6 bases). V lost 6 bases and J lost 6, with 12 bases in between. Germline assignment: CDR1 LNHDA and CDR2 SQIVND (reference sequence). The length of the CDR3 is 13 residues.